The 28 T cell receptor beta chains given below trace back to one sample, sequenced in a study of cytomegalovirus exposure and HLA in healthy donors. The PCR had 60 Vbeta and 13 Jbeta primers. Using immunoSEQ multiplex PCR, the repertoire was profiled, and TCRdb retains in-frame clones only, with some absent. The table has about 100,000 clones, roughly 76% seen once; the top ten hold roughly 2.1%. The sample was PBMCs. The origin of the receptors is a man aged 18 to 35 in good health and CMV-seronegative.

The chain employs TRBV19 and TRBJ2-7; no clear D. V lost 0 bases to trimming and J lost 3 bases, with 12 bases between them. This CDR3 is built from 15 residues. Per germline, CDR1 LNHDA and CDR2 SQIVND (reference sequence). CDR3 bases: TGTGCCAGTAGTATAGAGGCAGGCAGTAGCTACGAGCAGTACTTC. Translated: CASSIEAGSSYEQYF. The full variable domain, completed using reference TRBV19 and TRBJ2-7, is DGGITQSPKYLFRKEGQNVTLSCEQNLNHDAMYWYRQDPGQGLRLIYYSQIVNDFQKGDIAEGYSVSREKKESFPLTVTSAQKNPTAFYLCASSIEAGSSYEQYFGPGTRLTVT.

On this clone itself: Its ends do not fully match the called genes, so a read error is possible. CDR3 region: CASSPGAGAAPLF. CDR3 nucleotides: TGTGCCAGCTCACCAGGGGCGGGGGCCGCCCCCCTCTTC. The genes are TRBV18 and TRBJ2-7; a possible D gene is TRBD2 (7 bases). The germline CDR1 and CDR2 sequences are KGHSH and LQKENI. The CDR3 extends over 13 amino acids.

This clone appeared a few times. The gene calls are TRBV28 and TRBJ2-7; D is ambiguous. Trimming removed 7 bases from V and 4 bases from J, with 11 bases in between. The CDR3 contains 12 residues. Germline V gene sequence: CDR1 MDHEN, CDR2 SYDVKM. The DNA of the CDR3 is TGTGCCAGCAATGGCCCTCTTTACGAGCAGTACTTC. Translation: CASNGPLYEQYF.

This clone was detected a few times. J is TRBJ2-7 and V is TRBV5-8; 15 bases align to TRBD2. With 0 bases clipped from V and 1 base from J, the junction kept 2 bases outside the gene matches. Germline assignment: CDR1 SGHTS and CDR2 YDEGEE. This CDR3 contains 17 residues. CDR3 protein: CASSLAGLAGGSYEQYF. The CDR3 DNA sequence: TGTGCCAGCAGCTTGGCGGGACTAGCGGGGGGATCCTACGAGCAGTACTTC.

The V and J genes are TRBV5-1 and TRBJ2-7; weak D call: TRBD1 (7 bases). CDR3 length equals 14 residues. The V gene's germline CDR1 is SGHRS and CDR2 YFSETQ. Trimming removed 4 bases at V and 3 bases at J, with 14 bases between. CDR3 sequence reads: CASSPGGGIYEQYF. CDR3 bases: TGCGCCAGCAGCCCCGGAGGGGGCATCTACGAGCAGTACTTC.

This clone was recorded a few times. The chain is built from TRBV5-8 and TRBJ2-7; 12 bases line up with TRBD1. Germline CDR1 SGHTS, CDR2 YDEGEE. Unmatched junction bases numbered 7, after V lost 4 bases and J lost 5 bases. The CDR3 has 15 residues. The DNA of the CDR3 is TGTGCCAGCAGCATAACCGGGACAGGGGGCAACGAGCAGTACTTC. This sequence encodes CASSITGTGGNEQYF. Complete variable domain (other parts from reference TRBV5-8 and TRBJ2-7): EAGVTQSPTHLIKTRGQQATLRCSPISGHTSVYWYQQALGLGLQFLLWYDEGEERNRGNFPPRFSGRQFPNYSSELNVNALELEDSALYLCASSITGTGGNEQYFGPGTRLTVT.

This clone was observed a single time. The sample contains more than one DNA sequence encoding this CDR3. The rearrangement links TRBV6-5 to TRBJ1-3; TRBD1 might be the D (6 bases). The CDR3 totals 15 residues. Between the trimmed V and J ends, which lost 4 bases and 0 bases, there was a span of 10 bases. CDR1 and CDR2 (germline): MNHEY, SVGAGI. CDR3 loop: CASSSGTTSGNTIYF. The CDR3 DNA is TGTGCCAGCAGTTCCGGGACAACCTCTGGAAACACCATATATTTT.

In the case of this clone: Distinct nucleotide sequences in the sample also encode this CDR3. The rearrangement joins TRBV29-1 to TRBJ2-3, with D possibly matching TRBD2 (7 bases). The CDR3 covers 13 residues. Germline V gene sequence: CDR1 SQVTM, CDR2 ANQGSEA. With 7 bases removed from V and 5 bases from J, the gap between germline ends came to 16 bases. CDR3 residues: CSGGGQARDTQYF. In nucleotides, the CDR3 is TGCAGCGGGGGGGGACAAGCGAGAGATACGCAGTATTTT.

In DNA form, the CDR3 reads TGTGCCAGCAGGAGAGGGGGCCCACAGCCCCAGCATTTT. It is translated as CASRRGGPQPQHF. This rearrangement joins TRBV6-5 to TRBJ1-5; 7 bases fit TRBD1. V trimming: 6 bases; J trimming: 7 bases; junction bases outside the gene matches: 6. CDR3 length: 13 residues. Germline V gives CDR1 MNHEY, CDR2 SVGAGI.

This chain links TRBV13 with TRBJ1-2, with D tentatively TRBD1 (5 bases). This CDR3 has 13 amino acids. Germline V lookup: CDR1 PRHDT, CDR2 FYEKMQ (reference sequence). The germline V and J ends were trimmed by 3 bases and 5 bases, with 10 bases remaining between them. For the CDR3, the DNA is TGTGCCAGCAGCTTGGGGGGGAATTATGGCTACACCTTC. Its protein product is CASSLGGNYGYTF.

This clone was recorded only once. J is TRBJ2-7 and V is TRBV5-1; D gene unclear. CDR1 is SGHRS and CDR2 is YFSETQ in the germline V gene. V lost 1 base, J lost 3 bases, and 8 bases lay in between. This CDR3 is built from 13 residues. CDR3 nucleotide sequence: TGCGCCAGCAGCTTGTCTCAGAACTACGAGCAGTACTTC. It yields the protein CASSLSQNYEQYF.

This clone showed up just a few times. The chain has TRBV29-1 and TRBJ2-3, with 7 bases aligning to TRBD1. The germline gives CDR1 SQVTM, CDR2 ANQGSEA. CDR3 size: 13 residues. Losses at the gene ends were 7 bases for V and 2 bases for J; bases not matched to a gene: 6. CDR3 nucleotide sequence: TGCAGCGATCAGACAGGGATCACAGATACGCAGTATTTT. Its protein is CSDQTGITDTQYF.

This sequence joins TRBV7-9 and TRBJ2-5; 9 bases fit TRBD2. V gave up 1 base and J gave up 2 bases; unmatched junction bases: 5. Germline CDR1 is SEHNR and CDR2 is FQNEAQ (reference sequence). This CDR3 region has 16 residues. The DNA for the CDR3 is TGTGCCAGCAGCTTAGGAGATAGCGGGGGACAAGAGACCCAGTACTTC. This translates into CASSLGDSGGQETQYF.

The chain carries TRBV7-6 and TRBJ2-5; the match to TRBD2 covers 8 bases. V shed 1 base, J shed 5 bases, and the junction held 6 bases outside the gene matches. The CDR3 sequence is 15 residues long. Germline V gives CDR1 SGHVS, CDR2 FNYEAQ. CDR3 coding DNA: TGTGCCAGCAGCTTAGTTACGGGGGGGATTGAGACCCAGTACTTC. This codes for CASSLVTGGIETQYF.

This rearrangement joins TRBV5-1 to TRBJ2-3, with 7 bases identical to TRBD1. The CDR3 totals 15 residues. The V gene end was trimmed by 6 bases and the J gene end by 3 bases; junction bases not matched to a gene: 10. Germline V gene data show CDR1 as SGHRS and CDR2 as YFSETQ. The CDR3 region has the DNA TGCGCCAGCAACCTACAGGGGATCGGGACAGATACGCAGTATTTT. It codes for CASNLQGIGTDTQYF.

A few counts support this clone. The chain combines TRBV7-9 with TRBJ1-5, with D uncertain. Germline V CDR1 and CDR2: SEHNR, FQNEAQ (reference sequence). The CDR3 covers 13 residues. The germline V and J ends were trimmed by 3 bases and 1 base, with 4 bases remaining between them. This CDR3 is CASSFGSNQPQHF. The CDR3 nucleotides are TGTGCCAGCAGCTTCGGGAGCAATCAGCCCCAGCATTTT.

This rearrangement joins TRBV6-6 to TRBJ2-7, with a weak D call TRBD2 (6 bases). The CDR3 contains 15 residues. Trimming stripped 8 bases from V and 7 bases from J, with 24 bases between. Germline V gene data show CDR1 as MNHNY and CDR2 as SVGAGI (reference sequence). The CDR3 nucleotides are TGTGCCAGCTACGGGACGACACGGGGGTACGAGGAGCAGTACTTC. Translation gives CASYGTTRGYEEQYF.

The chain employs TRBV7-3 and TRBJ2-3; 7 nucleotides agree with TRBD2. The V and J ends lost 1 base and 0 bases, in that order; junction bases with no gene match: 13. Germline CDR1 is SGHTA and CDR2 is FQGTGA. The CDR3 spans 19 residues. CDR3 coding DNA: TGTGCCAGCAGCTTAAAAGTCTCGGCGGGGGATTCTAGCACAGATACGCAGTATTTT. This codes for CASSLKVSAGDSSTDTQYF.

The rearrangement joins TRBV6-5 to TRBJ1-5; tentative D call: TRBD1 (6 bases). CDR1 and CDR2 (germline): MNHEY, SVGAGI. The ends were cut back, 6 bases at V and 5 bases at J, with 11 bases in the middle. The CDR3 is made up of 13 amino acids. The CDR3: CASSTSGDQPQHF. CDR3 coding DNA: TGTGCCAGCAGCACCTCAGGGGATCAGCCCCAGCATTTT.

This rearrangement joins TRBV9 to TRBJ2-3; 12 nucleotides align to TRBD2. In germline, CDR1 is SGDLS, CDR2 YYNGEE. The CDR3 contains 17 residues. The trim removed 4 bases at V and 1 base at J, leaving 7 bases unmatched. The CDR3 reads CASSLERTSGGTDTQYF. The CDR3 nucleotides are TGTGCCAGCAGCTTGGAACGGACTAGCGGGGGCACAGATACGCAGTATTTT. Full variable domain (rest looked up from reference TRBV9 and TRBJ2-3): DSGVTQTPKHLITATGQRVTLRCSPRSGDLSVYWYQQSLDQGLQFLIQYYNGEERAKGNILERFSAQQFPDLHSELNLSSLELGDSALYFCASSLERTSGGTDTQYFGPGTRLTVL.

The J gene is TRBJ1-2, the V gene TRBV4-2; a weak D match, TRBD1 (5 bases). Germline CDR1 LGHNA, CDR2 YNFKEQ. V was trimmed by 0 bases and J by 8 bases, leaving 16 bases between them. The CDR3 covers 15 residues. CDR3 loop: CASSQDGGNQRGYTF. CDR3 nucleotides: TGTGCCAGCAGCCAAGATGGGGGGAACCAGAGGGGCTACACCTTC.

The chain combines TRBV4-2 with TRBJ2-7; 9 bases match TRBD2. Germline-derived CDR1 and CDR2 are LGHNA and YNFKEQ. CDR3 length equals 15 residues. The V gene end was trimmed by 5 bases and the J gene end by 6 bases; junction bases not matched to a gene: 11. The CDR3: CASSTQRGDSGEQYF. DNA for the CDR3: TGTGCCAGCAGCACCCAGCGGGGGGACTCCGGCGAGCAGTACTTC.

The J gene is TRBJ2-1, the V gene TRBV6-5; possibly TRBD2 for D (7 bases). V was clipped by 2 bases and J by 5 bases, with 16 bases between them. In germline, CDR1 is MNHEY, CDR2 SVGAGI. The CDR3 is 16 residues long. CDR3 DNA: TGTGCCAGCAGTTACAAGGGTAGGGGGGGTAACAATGAGCAGTTCTTC. Amino acids: CASSYKGRGGNNEQFF.

The chain combines TRBV6-4 with TRBJ2-3; TRBD2 matches 8 bases. J was trimmed by 2 bases and V by 3 bases; bases with no gene match: 7. CDR3 length: 16 residues. From germline, CDR1 is MRHNA and CDR2 SNTAGT. This CDR3 is CASSETSGSSTDTQYF. The DNA for the CDR3 is TGTGCCAGCAGTGAAACTAGCGGCTCCTCCACAGATACGCAGTATTTT.

CDR3 coding DNA: TGTGCCAGCAGCTTAGAGGCTAGCGAGTCCTACGAGCAGTACTTC. Amino acids: CASSLEASESYEQYF. The V and J genes are TRBV7-8 and TRBJ2-7; D is perhaps TRBD2 (6 bases). This CDR3 spans 15 amino acids. Germline lookup yields CDR1 SGHVS and CDR2 FQNEAQ. V dropped 1 base and J dropped 1 base, with 11 bases sitting between them.

This chain joins TRBV4-3 and TRBJ2-3; 11 nucleotides agree with TRBD2. CDR3 size: 16 residues. The trim removed 5 bases at V and 0 bases at J, leaving 4 bases unmatched. Germline V gene lookup returns CDR1 LGHNA and CDR2 YSLEER. The CDR3 nucleotides read TGCGCCAGCAGCTCTTCTAGCGGGGGGAGCACAGATACGCAGTATTTT. Its translation is CASSSSSGGSTDTQYF.

The chain couples TRBV6-6 to TRBJ2-3; TRBD2 matches at 9 bases. The J segment lost 5 bases and the V segment lost 6 bases, leaving 6 bases of the junction unmatched. CDR3 size: 14 residues. CDR1 is MNHNY and CDR2 is SVGAGI in the germline V gene (reference sequence). CDR3 in DNA: TGTGCCAGCAGGACGGGACTAGCAATAGATACGCAGTATTTT. This encodes CASRTGLAIDTQYF.

V usage is TRBV9 and J usage is TRBJ2-1; D possibly corresponds to TRBD2 (6 bases). Germline CDR1 reads SGDLS; CDR2 reads YYNGEE. The V end lost 3 bases, the J end lost 7 bases, and 11 bases lay between the germline ends. The CDR3 runs 13 residues. CDR3 residues: CASSGGVGNEQFF. In DNA form, the CDR3 reads TGTGCCAGCAGCGGGGGGGTTGGGAATGAGCAGTTCTTC.